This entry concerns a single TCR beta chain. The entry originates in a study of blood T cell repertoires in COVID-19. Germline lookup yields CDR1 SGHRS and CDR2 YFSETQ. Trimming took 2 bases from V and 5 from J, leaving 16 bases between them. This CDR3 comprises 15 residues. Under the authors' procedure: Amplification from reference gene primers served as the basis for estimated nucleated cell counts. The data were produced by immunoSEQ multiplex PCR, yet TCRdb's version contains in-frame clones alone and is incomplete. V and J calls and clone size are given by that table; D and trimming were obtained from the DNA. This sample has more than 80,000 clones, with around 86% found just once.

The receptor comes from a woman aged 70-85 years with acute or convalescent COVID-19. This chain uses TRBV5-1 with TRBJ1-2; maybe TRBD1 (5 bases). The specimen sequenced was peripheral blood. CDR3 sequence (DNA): TGCGCCAGCAGCTTAAGGTTCCCGGGGGAGTATGGCTACACCTTC. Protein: CASSLRFPGEYGYTF.